This T cell receptor beta chain was obtained from a study of cytomegalovirus exposure and HLA in healthy donors. Study overall: The Caucasian-associated ancestry cluster held around 81% of roughly 370 genotyped donors. Study-wide results and caveats: The records held CMV serostatus as the only immune exposure information. Roughly even sequencing depth across donors was the assumption behind the presence/absence analyses.

PCR amplification relied on 60 Vbeta primers (plus 13 Jbeta primers). The assay was immunoSEQ multiplex PCR, and TCRdb's table has in-frame clones only and misses some. Of approximately 170,000 clones listed, about 85% were seen once; the top ten hold 1%. Healthy people donating bone marrow made up the donors. Worth noting for this clone: Its target is not known.

Trimming took 3 bases from V and 6 from J; bases not matched to a gene: 8. Germline assignment: CDR1 MNHEY and CDR2 SVGAGI. This CDR3 region has 15 residues. The chain carries TRBV6-5 and TRBJ2-1; 7 bases align to TRBD2. This receptor was taken from a boy aged 2 to 10 in good health and CMV-seronegative. Sequenced material: PBMCs. The DNA for the CDR3 is TGTGCCAGCAGTTATGGGGGGGGAAACCGCAATGAGCAGTTCTTC. It yields the protein CASSYGGGNRNEQFF.